This T cell receptor beta chain is drawn from a study of blood T cells in healthy people across ages. Per-sample PBMC isolation yielded at least 6 million cells. The second PCR ran about 6 to 12 cycles with a sample-barcoded 5' primer and J-beta primers. TCRdb itself ran the 5' RACE reads through MiXCR, one entry per CDR3 protein. This sample has 700,000 or so distinct CDR3 sequences, with less than 45% found just once. This clonotype came up many times. The CDR3 is made up of 17 amino acids. CDR1 is SGHTA, CDR2 FQGNSA, per germline. With 3 bases removed from V and 3 bases from J, the gap between germline ends came to 17 bases.

The chain couples TRBV7-2 to TRBJ2-2; TRBD2 might be the D (6 bases). The source material was blood. The clonotype was recovered from a man at least 80 years old in good health. The CDR3 is CASSFDPGDSYTGELFF. Written as DNA, the CDR3 is TGTGCCAGCAGCTTCGACCCGGGGGATAGTTACACCGGGGAGCTGTTTTTT. Looking up the rest from reference TRBV7-2 and TRBJ2-2 gives the full variable domain: GAGVSQSPSNKVTEKGKDVELRCDPISGHTALYWYRQSLGQGLEFLIYFQGNSAPDKSGLPSDRFSAERTGGSVSTLTIQRTQQEDSAVYLCASSFDPGDSYTGELFFGEGSRLTVL.